This T cell receptor beta chain comes out of a study of T cell changes during pregnancy in multiple sclerosis. TCRdb's copy holds only in-frame clones and misses some; the assay was immunoSEQ multiplex PCR. The sample holds 70,000 to 100,000 clones; just over 90% are singletons and the top ten take around 1.4%. The CDR3 is 14 residues long. CDR1 is MDHEN and CDR2 is SYDVKM in the germline V gene. V was cut by 3 bases and J by 5 bases, with 11 bases left in between. The material sequenced was peripheral blood, taken in the third trimester of pregnancy. The source is a female donor in good health, enrolled as a control in a pregnancy study. V and J are TRBV28 and TRBJ1-5; the D is unclear. The CDR3, as DNA: TGTGCCAGCAGTTTGTCGGTTAGAGATCAGCCCCAGCATTTT. Its protein product is CASSLSVRDQPQHF.